This T cell receptor (beta chain) was sequenced during a study of cytomegalovirus exposure and HLA in healthy donors. Study outcomes and limitations: It was reported that the classifier diagnosed cytomegalovirus status with high specificity and sensitivity in both the original and validation cohorts. Sequencing likely generated an artifact that appeared as a cluster of highly shared sequence variants. The Asian-associated ancestry cluster reportedly had fewer N-insertions than the approximately 630-donor mean in a later analysis.

PCR primers comprised 60 Vbeta and 13 Jbeta primers. The protocol was immunoSEQ multiplex PCR, while the TCRdb copy is restricted to in-frame clones and leaves out a portion. This sample yields around 150,000 clones, of which approximately 80% are seen a single time; more than 1.5% belongs to the top ten. V was cut by 0 bases and J by 1 base, with 11 bases left in between. CDR1 and CDR2 (germline): SGDLS, YYNGEE. This CDR3 comprises 16 residues. A remark on this clone: Antigen unknown.

V usage is TRBV9 and J usage is TRBJ2-1; weak D call: TRBD2 (5 bases). The specimen sequenced was PBMCs. This TCR came from a man younger than 35 in good health and CMV-seronegative. Here the CDR3 DNA reads TGTGCCAGCAGCGTAGGCGGGCGGGCTTCCTACAATGAGCAGTTCTTC. It encodes CASSVGGRASYNEQFF.